A single sample is the source of the 4 T cell receptor beta chains below, sequenced in a study of shared clonotypes between healthy human individuals. Libraries were prepared by immunoSEQ multiplex PCR; TCRdb keeps only in-frame clonotypes and omits some of them. The sample lists approximately 180,000 clones, 90% to 95% occurring once. The specimen sequenced was naive CD4+ T cells sorted from blood. Subset indicated: CD45RA+ positively selected. The receptors come from a woman in her 30s in good health.

This rearrangement joins TRBV6-6 to TRBJ2-4; a possible D gene is TRBD1 (6 bases). The CDR3 has 16 amino acids. Trimming cost V 6 bases and J 0 bases, with 15 bases left between them. Germline values: CDR1 MNHNY, CDR2 SVGAGI (reference sequence). In DNA, the CDR3 is TGTGCCAGCAGCCGCGACCAGGGGCTAGCCAAAAACATTCAGTACTTC. It codes for CASSRDQGLAKNIQYF.

The rearrangement uses TRBV28 and TRBJ1-2; possible D gene TRBD1, 5 bases. The CDR3 consists of 15 residues. In germline, CDR1 is MDHEN, CDR2 SYDVKM. Trimming cost V 5 bases and J 4 bases, with 17 bases left between them. CDR3 bases: TGTGCCAGCAGTCCTACGGGACGCGGGGTCTATGGCTACACCTTC. Its translation is CASSPTGRGVYGYTF.

V and J are TRBV5-1 and TRBJ2-3; D gene ambiguous. CDR1 is SGHRS, CDR2 YFSETQ, per germline. CDR3 length: 11 residues. V was pared by 7 bases and J by 5 bases, with 8 bases between. The CDR3 is CASSVGDTQYF. The CDR3 DNA is TGCGCCAGCTCCGTGGGAGATACGCAGTATTTT.

The gene calls are TRBV2 and TRBJ1-1; D gene uncertain. Trimming took off 6 bases at V and 6 bases at J, with 5 bases between the two ends. CDR1 and CDR2 from the germline V gene are SNHLY and FYNNEI. CDR3 size: 10 residues. CDR3 protein: CASRPPEAFF. The CDR3 region has the DNA TGTGCCAGCAGACCACCTGAAGCTTTCTTT.